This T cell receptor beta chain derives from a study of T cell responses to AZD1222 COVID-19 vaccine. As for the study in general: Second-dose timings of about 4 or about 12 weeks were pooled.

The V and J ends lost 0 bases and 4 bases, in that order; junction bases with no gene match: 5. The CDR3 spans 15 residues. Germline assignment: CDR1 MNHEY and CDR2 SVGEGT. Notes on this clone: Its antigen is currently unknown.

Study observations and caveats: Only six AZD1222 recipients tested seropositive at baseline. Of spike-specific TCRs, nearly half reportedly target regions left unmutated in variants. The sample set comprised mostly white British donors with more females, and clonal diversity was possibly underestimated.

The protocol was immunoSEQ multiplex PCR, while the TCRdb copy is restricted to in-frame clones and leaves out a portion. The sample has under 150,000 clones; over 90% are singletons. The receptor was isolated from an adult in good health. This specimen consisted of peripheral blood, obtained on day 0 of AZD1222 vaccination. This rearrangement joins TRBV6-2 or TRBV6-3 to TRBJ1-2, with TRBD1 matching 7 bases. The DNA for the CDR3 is TGTGCCAGCAGTTACTCGAGGACAGGCTCCTATGGCTACACCTTC. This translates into CASSYSRTGSYGYTF.